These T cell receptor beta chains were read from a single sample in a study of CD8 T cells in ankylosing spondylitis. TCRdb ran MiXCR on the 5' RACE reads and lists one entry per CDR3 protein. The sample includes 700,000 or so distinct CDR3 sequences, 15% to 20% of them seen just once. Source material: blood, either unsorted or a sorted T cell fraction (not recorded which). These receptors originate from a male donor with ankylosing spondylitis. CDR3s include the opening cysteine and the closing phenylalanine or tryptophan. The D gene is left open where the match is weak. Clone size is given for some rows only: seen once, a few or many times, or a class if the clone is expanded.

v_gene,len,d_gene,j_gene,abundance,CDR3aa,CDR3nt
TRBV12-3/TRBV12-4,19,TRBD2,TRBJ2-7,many,CASSLGGLAGATGRYEQYF,TGTGCCAGCAGTTTAGGCGGCCTAGCGGGAGCCACAGGTCGCTACGAGCAGTACTTC
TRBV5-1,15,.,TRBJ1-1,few,CASSLAWDGNTEAFF,TGCGCCAGCAGCTTGGCCTGGGACGGGAACACTGAAGCTTTCTTT
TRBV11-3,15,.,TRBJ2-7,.,CASSFAGDEGYEQYF,TGTGCCAGCAGCTTTGCCGGGGATGAGGGCTACGAGCAGTACTTC
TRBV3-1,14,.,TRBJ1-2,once,CASSQAAGSGGYTF,TGTGCCAGCAGCCAAGCAGCGGGGTCAGGTGGCTACACCTTC
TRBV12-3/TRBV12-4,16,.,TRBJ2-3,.,CASSFTASTSTDTQYF,TGTGCCAGCAGTTTTACCGCCTCAACTAGCACAGATACGCAGTATTTT
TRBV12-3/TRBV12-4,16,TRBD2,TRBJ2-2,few,CASSPTTGLASGELFF,TGTGCCAGCAGCCCCACAACCGGACTAGCCTCCGGGGAGCTGTTTTTT
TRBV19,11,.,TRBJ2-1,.,CASTLRDEQFF,TGTGCCAGTACCCTACGGGATGAGCAGTTCTTC
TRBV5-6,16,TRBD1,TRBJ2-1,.,CASSPMGQGVYNEQFF,TGTGCCAGCAGCCCGATGGGCCAGGGGGTCTACAATGAGCAGTTCTTC
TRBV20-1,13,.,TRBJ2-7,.,CSARDTRNYEQYF,TGCAGTGCTAGAGATACAAGGAACTACGAGCAGTACTTC
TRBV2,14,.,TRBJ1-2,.,CASSESGLNYGYTF,TGTGCCAGCAGTGAATCCGGGTTAAACTATGGCTACACCTTC
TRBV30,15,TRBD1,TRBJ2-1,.,CAWSLTGSGYNEQFF,TGTGCCTGGAGCCTGACAGGGTCCGGCTACAATGAGCAGTTCTTC
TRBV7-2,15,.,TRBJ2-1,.,CASSLKRSSYNEQFF,TGTGCCAGCAGCTTAAAGCGGAGCTCCTACAATGAGCAGTTCTTC
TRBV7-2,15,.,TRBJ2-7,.,CASSYRGLGVGEQYF,TGTGCCAGCAGCTATAGGGGCCTAGGAGTCGGCGAGCAGTACTTC
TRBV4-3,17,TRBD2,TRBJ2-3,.,CASSERLAGDRADTQYF,TGCGCCAGCAGCGAGAGACTAGCGGGAGATCGGGCAGATACGCAGTATTTT
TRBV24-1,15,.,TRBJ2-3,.,CATPEATTSRDTQYF,TGTGCCACCCCGGAGGCAACCACTAGCAGGGATACGCAGTATTTT
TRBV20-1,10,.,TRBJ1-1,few,CSAPVGEAFF,TGCAGTGCCCCCGTTGGGGAAGCTTTCTTT
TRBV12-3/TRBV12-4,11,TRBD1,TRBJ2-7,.,CASSPGTGKYF,TGTGCCAGCAGTCCAGGGACAGGGAAGTACTTC
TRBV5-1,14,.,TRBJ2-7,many,CASSSRDVRNEQYF,TGCGCCAGCAGCAGCCGGGACGTCCGAAACGAGCAGTACTTC
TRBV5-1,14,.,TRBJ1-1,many,CASSLGLSWAEAFF,TGCGCCAGCAGCTTGGGCTTATCTTGGGCTGAAGCTTTCTTT
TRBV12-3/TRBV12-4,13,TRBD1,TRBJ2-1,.,CASSWTGGEGQFF,TGTGCCAGCAGTTGGACAGGGGGCGAGGGGCAGTTCTTC
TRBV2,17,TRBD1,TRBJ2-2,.,CASRTGQDGSHTGELFF,TGTGCCAGCAGGACGGGACAGGACGGGAGTCACACCGGGGAGCTGTTTTTT
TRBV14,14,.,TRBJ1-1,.,CASSRQSWDTEAFF,TGTGCCAGCAGCCGACAGAGTTGGGACACTGAAGCTTTCTTT
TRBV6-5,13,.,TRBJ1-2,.,CASTWALNYGYTF,TGTGCCAGCACTTGGGCCTTAAACTATGGCTACACCTTC
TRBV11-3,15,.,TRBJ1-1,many,CASSPWGGMNTEAFF,TGTGCCAGCAGCCCATGGGGGGGCATGAACACTGAAGCTTTCTTT
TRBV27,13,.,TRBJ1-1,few,CASSGFGVTEAFF,TGTGCCAGCAGTGGGTTCGGGGTCACTGAAGCTTTCTTT
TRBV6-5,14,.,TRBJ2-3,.,CASSYSRDTDTQYF,TGTGCCAGCAGTTACTCTAGGGACACAGATACGCAGTATTTT
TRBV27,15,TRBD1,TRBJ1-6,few,CASSLSGQGYSPLHF,TGTGCCAGCAGTTTATCGGGACAGGGTTATTCACCCCTCCACTTT
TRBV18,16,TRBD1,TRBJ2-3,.,CASSPPGTVPSDTQYF,TGTGCCAGCTCACCACCGGGGACAGTCCCGTCAGATACGCAGTATTTT
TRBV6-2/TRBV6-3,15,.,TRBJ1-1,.,CASSYSGRGNTEAFF,TGTGCCAGCAGTTACTCGGGCAGGGGGAACACTGAAGCTTTCTTT
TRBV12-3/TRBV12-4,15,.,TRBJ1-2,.,CASSPSRGINYGYTF,TGTGCCAGCAGTCCCTCTCGCGGAATTAACTATGGCTACACCTTC
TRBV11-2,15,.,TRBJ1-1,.,CASSQRGGFNTEAFF,TGTGCCAGCAGCCAAAGGGGGGGTTTTAACACTGAAGCTTTCTTT
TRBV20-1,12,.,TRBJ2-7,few,CSARKDTVGQYF,TGCAGTGCTAGGAAGGACACTGTAGGGCAGTACTTC
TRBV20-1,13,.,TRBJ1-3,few,CSASLVSGNTIYF,TGCAGTGCTAGTCTCGTCTCTGGAAACACCATATATTTT
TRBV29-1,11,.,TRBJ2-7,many,CSVEQSYEQYF,TGCAGCGTTGAGCAGAGCTACGAGCAGTACTTC
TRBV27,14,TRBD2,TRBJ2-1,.,CASSQGLALNEQFF,TGTGCCAGCAGTCAGGGACTAGCGTTGAATGAGCAGTTCTTC
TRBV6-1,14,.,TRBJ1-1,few,CASRGGGGNTEAFF,TGTGCCAGCAGAGGCGGGGGAGGAAACACTGAAGCTTTCTTT
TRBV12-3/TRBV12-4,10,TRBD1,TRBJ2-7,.,CASSQDRLYF,TGTGCCAGCAGTCAGGACAGGCTGTACTTC
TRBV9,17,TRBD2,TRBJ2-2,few,CASSVAGLAGLTGELFF,TGTGCCAGCAGCGTAGCTGGCCTAGCGGGACTCACCGGGGAGCTGTTTTTT
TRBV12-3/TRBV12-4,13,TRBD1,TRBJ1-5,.,CASSTGGNQPQHF,TGTGCCAGCAGCACAGGGGGAAATCAGCCCCAGCATTTT
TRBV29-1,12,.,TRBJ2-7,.,CSVKRGFGEQYF,TGCAGCGTGAAGAGGGGTTTCGGCGAGCAGTACTTC
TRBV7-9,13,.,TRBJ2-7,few,CASSSWTVGEQYF,TGTGCCAGCAGCTCATGGACAGTGGGCGAGCAGTACTTC
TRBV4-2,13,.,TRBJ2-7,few,CASSQERFSEQYF,TGTGCCAGCAGCCAAGAGCGGTTCTCCGAGCAGTACTTC
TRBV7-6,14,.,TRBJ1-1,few,CASSPTPHPTEAFF,TGTGCCAGCAGCCCTACACCCCACCCGACTGAAGCTTTCTTT
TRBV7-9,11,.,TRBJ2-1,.,CASSSTAEQFF,TGTGCCAGCAGCTCGACCGCAGAGCAGTTCTTC
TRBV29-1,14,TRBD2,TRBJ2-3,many,CSVGTSGRTDTQYF,TGCAGCGTCGGAACTAGCGGACGCACAGATACGCAGTATTTT
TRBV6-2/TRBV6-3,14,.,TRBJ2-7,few,CASRTSGDNYEQYF,TGTGCCAGCAGAACGAGCGGGGACAACTACGAGCAGTACTTC
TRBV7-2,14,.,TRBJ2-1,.,CASSYLPSYNEQFF,TGTGCCAGCAGCTACTTACCCTCCTACAATGAGCAGTTCTTC
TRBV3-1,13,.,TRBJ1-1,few,CASTARLDTEAFF,TGTGCCAGCACCGCGAGGTTGGACACTGAAGCTTTCTTT
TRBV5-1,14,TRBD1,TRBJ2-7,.,CASSSSGTDYEQYF,TGCGCCAGCAGCTCATCCGGGACAGATTACGAGCAGTACTTC
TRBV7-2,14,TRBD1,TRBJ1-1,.,CASRKDRAVTEAFF,TGTGCCAGCAGAAAGGACAGGGCTGTCACTGAAGCTTTCTTT
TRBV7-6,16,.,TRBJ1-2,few,CASSSRLRGDDYGYTF,TGTGCCAGCAGCTCAAGGCTCCGGGGAGATGACTATGGCTACACCTTC
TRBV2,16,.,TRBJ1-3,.,CASSRGPSGSGNTIYF,TGTGCCAGCTCTCGGGGCCCCAGTGGGTCTGGAAACACCATATATTTT
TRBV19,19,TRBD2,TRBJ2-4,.,CASSSQLAGFSNSVNIQYF,TGTGCCAGTAGCTCCCAATTAGCGGGGTTCTCAAATTCGGTAAACATTCAGTACTTC